This is a list of T cell receptor beta chains from one sample in a study of T-cell reconstitution after alpha-beta-depleted transplantation in children. TCRdb fed the PCR reads into MiXCR, producing one record per CDR3 protein. The table shows about 610,000 distinct CDR3 sequences, with 10% occurring only once. The sample was PBMCs from the stem cell graft donor, taken from the stem cell graft. These receptors were taken from a human donor who donated a stem cell graft to a child with acute myeloid leukemia. The CDR3 runs from the conserved cysteine through the conserved F or W. A D gene is named only where the DNA matches it firmly. Rows give clone size only sometimes, using once, few, many, or a class for an expanded clone.

CDR3aa	CDR3nt	d_gene	abundance	v_gene	j_gene
CASSFPGLAYEQYF	TGTGCCAGCAGCTTCCCGGGACTAGCTTACGAGCAGTACTTC	TRBD2	many	TRBV5-6	TRBJ2-7
CASSPAWGPYEQYF	TGCGCCAGCAGCCCGGCCTGGGGCCCATACGAGCAGTACTTC	NA	NA	TRBV5-1	TRBJ2-7
CSASDYSYNEQFF	TGCAGTGCTAGTGACTACTCCTACAATGAGCAGTTCTTC	NA	few	TRBV20-1	TRBJ2-1
CASSLGASNSYEQYF	TGTGCCAGCAGCTTAGGGGCCTCCAACTCCTACGAGCAGTACTTC	NA	many	TRBV7-3	TRBJ2-7
CSARPKGTSGTPRQINEQFF	TGCAGTGCTAGACCTAAGGGGACTAGCGGGACCCCTAGACAAATTAATGAGCAGTTCTTC	TRBD2	NA	TRBV20-1	TRBJ2-1
CASSTVSYNEQFF	TGCGCCAGCAGCACGGTCTCCTACAATGAGCAGTTCTTC	NA	NA	TRBV5-1	TRBJ2-1
CASSLRPTSGRTDTQYF	TGTGCCAGCAGCTTAAGGCCCACTAGCGGTCGCACAGATACGCAGTATTTT	TRBD2	few	TRBV7-3	TRBJ2-3
CASSLDIEQYF	TGCGCCAGCAGCTTAGATATCGAGCAGTACTTC	NA	many	TRBV5-1	TRBJ2-7
CSAVTSGSTDTQYF	TGCAGCGCCGTCACTAGCGGGAGCACAGATACGCAGTATTTT	TRBD2	many	TRBV29-1	TRBJ2-3
CASSYGRGSTDTQYF	TGTGCCAGCAGCTATGGACGGGGAAGCACAGATACGCAGTATTTT	NA	many	TRBV7-2	TRBJ2-3
CASSQVGGLQETQYF	TGCGCCAGCAGCCAGGTTGGGGGCCTTCAAGAGACCCAGTACTTC	NA	many	TRBV5-1	TRBJ2-5
CASSPSQGNTEAFF	TGTGCCAGCAGTCCCTCACAGGGGAACACTGAAGCTTTCTTT	NA	many	TRBV3-1	TRBJ1-1
CASSNPDGQETQYF	TGTGCCAGCAGTAATCCGGACGGCCAAGAGACCCAGTACTTC	NA	many	TRBV12-3/TRBV12-4	TRBJ2-5
CASSQRGGEQYF	TGCGCCAGCAGCCAACGTGGGGGAGAGCAGTACTTC	NA	few	TRBV4-3	TRBJ2-7
CASSLNSYNEQFF	TGTGCCAGCAGCTTAAACTCCTACAATGAGCAGTTCTTC	NA	many	TRBV7-2	TRBJ2-1
CASSRDLPYEQYF	TGTGCCAGCAGTAGAGACCTCCCCTACGAGCAGTACTTC	NA	few	TRBV27	TRBJ2-7
CASSRPKDGYSYEQYF	TGTGCCAGCAGCCGGCCCAAGGACGGATACTCCTACGAGCAGTACTTC	NA	few	TRBV6-2/TRBV6-3	TRBJ2-7
CASSRLRLAGSTDTQYF	TGTGCCAGCAGTCGCCTTAGACTAGCGGGGTCCACAGATACGCAGTATTTT	TRBD2	few	TRBV28	TRBJ2-3
CASSQTVRNEQFF	TGTGCCAGCAGCCAGACAGTCCGCAATGAGCAGTTCTTC	NA	many	TRBV14	TRBJ2-1
CSASRGRLAGGVNEQYF	TGCAGTGCTAGTCGGGGCCGGTTAGCGGGAGGAGTCAACGAGCAGTACTTC	TRBD2	NA	TRBV20-1	TRBJ2-7
CASSEDHPGTDTQYF	TGTGCCAGCAGTGAAGATCACCCCGGCACAGATACGCAGTATTTT	NA	few	TRBV2	TRBJ2-3
CSAPRDSLRNNEQFF	TGCAGTGCCCCCAGGGACTCCTTAAGAAACAATGAGCAGTTCTTC	NA	few	TRBV20-1	TRBJ2-1
CASSFRTGGGSYEQYF	TGTGCCAGCAGTTTCAGGACAGGGGGAGGTTCCTACGAGCAGTACTTC	TRBD1	NA	TRBV12-3/TRBV12-4	TRBJ2-7
CASRFPGTGKDQPQHF	TGTGCCAGCAGATTCCCCGGGACAGGGAAGGATCAGCCCCAGCATTTT	TRBD1	many	TRBV6-5	TRBJ1-5
CASSLVQPGNTIYF	TGTGCCAGCAGTTTGGTACAGCCCGGAAACACCATATATTTT	NA	many	TRBV28	TRBJ1-3
CASSFCSGTRCRDEQFF	TGTGCCAGCAGTTTCTGCTCCGGGACTAGGTGTCGCGATGAGCAGTTCTTC	TRBD2	many	TRBV6-5	TRBJ2-1
CASSLGKTQYF	TGCGCCAGCAGCTTAGGGAAGACCCAGTACTTC	NA	many	TRBV5-1	TRBJ2-5
CASSEVGGAGGFF	TGTGCCAGCAGTGAAGTCGGCGGAGCGGGAGGGTTCTTC	TRBD2	NA	TRBV2	TRBJ2-1
CASSQALAGVSVGDEQYF	TGCGCCAGCAGCCAGGCGCTAGCAGGTGTCTCAGTGGGCGACGAGCAGTACTTC	NA	few	TRBV4-3	TRBJ2-7
CASLQGGWNTGELFF	TGTGCCAGCCTCCAAGGGGGGTGGAACACCGGGGAGCTGTTTTTT	NA	few	TRBV12-3/TRBV12-4	TRBJ2-2
CASSFQGETEKLFF	TGCGCCAGCAGCTTCCAGGGGGAAACGGAAAAACTGTTTTTT	TRBD1	NA	TRBV5-1	TRBJ1-4
CSARVLAGGAYNEQFF	TGCAGTGCTAGAGTGCTAGCGGGAGGTGCTTACAATGAGCAGTTCTTC	TRBD2	many	TRBV20-1	TRBJ2-1
CSARTSGGDTQYF	TGCAGTGCCCGGACTAGCGGAGGCGATACGCAGTATTTT	TRBD2	NA	TRBV20-1	TRBJ2-3
CSGWRGSTGELFF	TGCAGCGGTTGGAGGGGCAGCACCGGGGAGCTGTTTTTT	NA	many	TRBV29-1	TRBJ2-2
CASTFGLAGGDEQFF	TGTGCCAGCACCTTCGGACTAGCGGGGGGGGATGAGCAGTTCTTC	TRBD2	many	TRBV12-3/TRBV12-4	TRBJ2-1
CASSLIGTSGYNEQFF	TGTGCCAGCAGCTTGATCGGGACTAGCGGTTACAATGAGCAGTTCTTC	TRBD2	NA	TRBV7-9	TRBJ2-1
CAWSREDEQYF	TGTGCCTGGAGCAGGGAGGACGAGCAGTACTTC	NA	NA	TRBV30	TRBJ2-7
CSARVGAGGFFTDTQYF	TGCAGTGCTAGAGTAGGCGCGGGAGGGTTCTTCACAGATACGCAGTATTTT	TRBD2	many	TRBV20-1	TRBJ2-3
CSAIRTGQETQYF	TGCAGTGCTATCAGGACAGGGCAAGAGACCCAGTACTTC	TRBD1	few	TRBV20-1	TRBJ2-5
CSARGSRGLSYNEQFF	TGCAGTGCTAGAGGGTCGCGGGGCCTTTCCTACAATGAGCAGTTCTTC	NA	NA	TRBV20-1	TRBJ2-1
CASSRSGSPYEQYF	TGTGCCAGCAGCCGTAGCGGGAGCCCCTACGAGCAGTACTTC	TRBD2	NA	TRBV7-6	TRBJ2-7
CAISGTSGRPLNTGELFF	TGTGCCATCAGTGGGACTAGCGGGAGGCCTCTTAACACCGGGGAGCTGTTTTTT	TRBD2	NA	TRBV10-3	TRBJ2-2
CASSLGGQVGEQYF	TGTGCCAGCAGCCTAGGGGGCCAGGTGGGGGAGCAGTACTTC	TRBD1	few	TRBV5-5	TRBJ2-7
CASNNGRRSGDPYEQYF	TGTGCCAGCAATAATGGGAGGAGAAGCGGGGATCCCTACGAGCAGTACTTC	TRBD2	once	TRBV6-2/TRBV6-3	TRBJ2-7
CVSSWAGDAFF	TGTGTCAGCAGTTGGGCAGGGGATGCTTTCTTT	NA	once	TRBV28	TRBJ1-1
CSADPGPSTDTQYF	TGCAGTGCGGACCCGGGGCCTAGCACAGATACGCAGTATTTT	NA	many	TRBV20-1	TRBJ2-3
CASSSAGSHTEAFF	TGTGCCAGCAGTTCCGCAGGTTCCCACACTGAAGCTTTCTTT	NA	NA	TRBV27	TRBJ1-1
CLGDYSGSWETQYF	TGCTTGGGGGACTATAGCGGGAGTTGGGAGACCCAGTACTTC	TRBD2	few	TRBV20-1	TRBJ2-5
CASSQDHDGYYEQYF	TGCGCCAGCAGCCAAGATCATGACGGGTACTACGAGCAGTACTTC	NA	many	TRBV4-3	TRBJ2-7
CASRGQGDVGNQPQHF	TGCGCCAGCAGAGGACAGGGGGATGTAGGCAATCAGCCCCAGCATTTT	TRBD1	few	TRBV5-1	TRBJ1-5
CASSEGRVGEQFF	TGTGCCAGCAGTGAAGGGAGGGTCGGTGAGCAGTTCTTC	TRBD2	few	TRBV12-3/TRBV12-4	TRBJ2-1
CATSDPSGDGYTF	TGTGCCACCAGTGATCCCAGCGGGGACGGCTACACCTTC	NA	many	TRBV24-1	TRBJ1-2
CASRGYGNTEAFF	TGTGCCAGCAGGGGTTACGGGAACACTGAAGCTTTCTTT	NA	NA	TRBV28	TRBJ1-1
CSAADSEAFF	TGCAGCGCAGCCGACAGTGAAGCTTTCTTT	NA	few	TRBV29-1	TRBJ1-1
CASSSRAGAIQETQYF	TGTGCCAGCAGCTCTAGGGCGGGAGCCATCCAAGAGACCCAGTACTTC	TRBD2	NA	TRBV6-2/TRBV6-3	TRBJ2-5